The present entry profiles one TCR beta chain with its context. The antigen it binds to is not known. Base qualities were left out, and no much larger clone turns up one base away. The sample comes from a study of human T cells and chemical hapten exposure (dated by TCRdb to about 2021). Describing the broader study: For sensitization, 2% DPC in acetone was applied to an approximately 2 cm by approximately 2 cm area of upper inner arm skin. The mostly female patient cohort included alopecia areata with under or over 50% scalp involvement, alopecia totalis and alopecia universalis. Peripheral blood TCR repertoire changes were tracked in vivo in alopecia patients during primary and secondary sensitization to the hapten diphenylcyclopropenone (DPC). For TCR sequencing, blood came from 25 to 30 alopecia patients at anywhere from one to four time points (pre-sensitization, 2, 6 and 24 weeks). Blood samples were taken from patients before sensitization (week 0) and at 2, 6 and about 24 weeks after DPC sensitization. The libraries were sequenced as a pool, and the TCR yield per sample differed mostly because of small variations in library volumes within the pool. Throughout the roughly 23-week study period, patients were also given weekly therapeutic DPC doses on the scalp. Patch testing was done on the upper back using Finn chambers containing 0.01% DPC, and results were scored after 6 days according to International Contact Dermatitis Research Group standards.

Beyond this particular receptor, the publication reports: Patch test score was positively correlated with the number of PT1 expanded TCRs, with significance at thresholds 8, 16 and 32 but not at 4. Expanded TCRs formed significantly more large CDR3 similarity clusters than pre-sensitization or healthy control sets, consistent with antigen-driven responses. Because every patient had alopecia, a presumed autoimmune disease, the patients' immune response might differ from that of healthy individuals. Repeated subsampling changed both the strength of the expansion versus patch-test correlation and the threshold at which the correlation became significant. The number of TCRs above 1 in 1000 frequency did not change with DPC sensitization; there was no evidence of global repertoire structure alterations.

The germline V gene (reference sequence) specifies LNHNV as CDR1 and YYDKDF as CDR2. Trimmed from V: 2 bases; trimmed from J: 7 bases; junction bases lacking a gene match: 4. The CDR3 starts with the cysteine, ends with the phenylalanine, and has 16 residues. The sequence is cut down to CDR3 DNA, 48 bases in frame from base 1. The time point tag for this specimen amounts to: patch test 1, 2 weeks after DPC sensitization. The treatment or condition label of this sample denotes: therapeutic diphenylcyclopropenone sensitization with weekly scalp DPC. At each patch-test visit, blood was drawn before the patch test was applied. Eligible patients were aged 18 to 70, diagnosed with alopecia, deemed suitable for DPC therapy, and excluded if pregnant. Total RNA was isolated from unfractionated whole blood collected in Tempus Blood RNA tubes. Libraries were built with RACE. The sequencer was a NextSeq 500. During library preparation, unique molecular identifiers were attached to individual cDNA molecules so that TCRs could be counted quantitatively and reproducibly. Both TCR alpha and TCR beta chains were sequenced from each blood RNA sample. As for the original processing: The median number of TCRs per sample was approximately 96,000, ranging from about 20,000 to 690,600. V, J and CDR3 annotation of the TCR reads was carried out using the Decombinator software suite. Every sample was subsampled to the same number of TCRs (28,000) for the PS versus PT1 abundance plots. TCRs were defined as expanded if absent before sensitization and observed at least eight times at the 2-week time point. TCRdb's own reprocessing of the public reads used fastp at Q25 and MiXCR and kept productive beta chains. Rows with one shared CDR3 protein collapse into an entry with the most common genes and DNA. These V and J calls rely on TCRdb rather than the paper's analysis. Present in this sample are some 94,000 distinct CDR3 sequences, roughly 12% of which were seen just once. The ten top clones hold roughly 2.1% of the sample.

Sample: whole blood, taken in connection with sensitization to the hapten diphenylcyclopropenone (DPC). The source of this sequence is a woman aged 40 to 50 with alopecia areata. Some clones in this sample may be carry-over from other donors' samples. The receptor chain draws on TRBV15 and TRBJ2-1; TRBD2 matches 14 bases in the middle. The CDR3 has the sequence CATSRPRTSGRNEQFF. The DNA is TGTGCCACCAGCAGACCAAGGACTAGCGGGAGGAATGAGCAGTTCTTC.